The 13 T cell receptor beta chains below all came from one sample that was sequenced in a study of blood T cell repertoires in COVID-19. TCRdb's copy holds only in-frame clones and misses some; the assay was immunoSEQ multiplex PCR. The repertoire includes about 75,000 clones, roughly 78% of them detected once, and 5% to 5.5% sits in the top ten. The sample taken for sequencing was peripheral blood. The receptors were gathered from a woman older than 75 with active or convalescent COVID-19.

The chain uses TRBV5-3 and TRBJ1-5; TRBD1 is a possible D gene (6 bases). Being an ORF, TRBV5-3 has a function that is uncertain. V gave up 8 bases and J gave up 0 bases, with 18 bases separating them. CDR3 length: 16 amino acids. The CDR3 spells CAREGDTVYSNQPQHF. In nucleotides, the CDR3 is TGTGCCAGGGAAGGGGACACCGTGTATAGCAATCAGCCCCAGCATTTT.

This clone was seen more than once but under ten times. The V call is TRBV4-1, the J call TRBJ1-1, with 8 bases aligning to TRBD1. Trimming cost V 2 bases and J 2 bases; bases outside gene matches: 13. CDR3 length: 18 amino acids. Germline V gene sequence: CDR1 MGHRA, CDR2 YSYEKL. CDR3 sequence: CASSQWVGAGGSNTEAFF. The CDR3 DNA follows: TGCGCCAGCAGCCAATGGGTAGGGGCAGGGGGCAGCAACACTGAAGCTTTCTTT.

The sample holds a few counts of this clone. This chain uses TRBV19 with TRBJ2-7; perhaps TRBD1 as D (6 bases). Germline V CDR1 and CDR2: LNHDA, SQIVND (reference sequence). This CDR3 is 13 amino acids long. The V end lost 5 bases, the J end lost 2 bases, and 10 bases lay between the germline ends. The CDR3 region has the DNA TGTGCCAGTAGTCTACAGGGACCCTACGAGCAGTACTTC. Protein: CASSLQGPYEQYF.

The genes are TRBV7-2 and TRBJ2-5; 8 bases fit TRBD2. From germline, CDR1 is SGHTA and CDR2 FQGNSA. The CDR3 contains 14 residues. Trimming cost V 5 bases and J 4 bases; bases outside gene matches: 6. CDR3: CASSKSGTRETQYF. CDR3 DNA sequence: TGTGCCAGCAGCAAGTCCGGGACTAGAGAGACCCAGTACTTC.

This clone was recorded once. The chain has TRBV3-1 (or the pseudogene TRBV3-2) and TRBJ2-5; weak D call: TRBD2 (5 bases). The germline V gene has CDR1 LGHDT and CDR2 YNNKEL (reference sequence). The V end lost 4 bases, the J end lost 4 bases, and 10 bases lay between the germline ends. There are 13 residues in the CDR3. CDR3 amino acids: CASSLLGGETQYF. The CDR3 coding sequence is TGTGCCAGCAGCCTACTAGGCGGAGAGACCCAGTACTTC.

The CDR3 loop reads CSVAAGGVNQPQHF. In DNA, the CDR3 is TGCAGCGTTGCGGCAGGGGGAGTCAATCAGCCCCAGCATTTT. V and J are TRBV29-1 and TRBJ1-5; 7 bases agree with TRBD1. CDR1 is SQVTM and CDR2 is ANQGSEA in the germline V gene. The trim removed 4 bases at V and 3 bases at J, leaving 6 bases unmatched. This CDR3 contains 14 residues.

This chain uses TRBV13 with TRBJ2-3; TRBD2 matches 10 bases. Germline V gene data show CDR1 as PRHDT and CDR2 as FYEKMQ (reference sequence). This CDR3 comprises 17 residues. The V and J ends lost 5 bases and 1 base, in that order; junction bases with no gene match: 9. CDR3 loop: CASSRKLAGSRTDTQYF. CDR3 nucleotide sequence: TGTGCCAGCAGCCGGAAACTAGCGGGGTCCCGCACAGATACGCAGTATTTT. The full variable domain, with the rest looked up from reference TRBV13 and TRBJ2-3, is AAGVIQSPRHLIKEKRETATLKCYPIPRHDTVYWYQQGPGQDPQFLISFYEKMQSDKGSIPDRFSAQQFSDYHSELNMSSLELGDSALYFCASSRKLAGSRTDTQYFGPGTRLTVL.

This chain uses TRBV12-2 with TRBJ1-2. TRBV12-2 constitutes a pseudogene. The CDR3 has 15 amino acids. DNA of the CDR3: TGTGCAAGTCGCTTAGGGTTCGGTTTTAACTATGGCTACACCTTC. This gives the protein CASRLGFGFNYGYTF.

The chain uses TRBV6-5 and TRBJ2-7; TRBD1 matches at 12 bases. Germline V CDR1 and CDR2: MNHEY, SVGAGI. The CDR3 spans 15 residues. The V and J ends lost 6 bases and 7 bases, in that order; junction bases with no gene match: 10. The CDR3 sequence: CASRQTGTGGFEQYF. The DNA for the CDR3 is TGTGCCAGCAGACAAACCGGGACAGGGGGCTTTGAGCAGTACTTC.

The chain employs TRBV19 and TRBJ1-1, with 7 bases aligning to TRBD1. Per germline, CDR1 LNHDA and CDR2 SQIVND (reference sequence). This CDR3 is 14 amino acids long. The V and J ends lost 7 bases and 2 bases, in that order; junction bases with no gene match: 7. The CDR3 nucleotides read TGTGCCAGTACGCGGGACAGCATAAACACTGAAGCTTTCTTT. Its translation is CASTRDSINTEAFF.

This clone is a singleton in its sample. CDR3 bases: TGTGCCAGTGACCACAGGGGGCGGTGGGGCCCGGAACAGCATTTT. This sequence encodes CASDHRGRWGPEQHF. This chain links TRBV6-6 with TRBJ1-5; 9 bases align to TRBD1. Germline-derived CDR1 and CDR2 are MNHNY and SVGAGI (reference sequence). V trimming: 9 bases; J trimming: 13 bases; junction bases outside the gene matches: 19. The CDR3 has 15 residues.

The chain recombines TRBV6-5 with TRBJ2-3; the D is unclear. The CDR3 runs 14 residues. The V and J ends lost 2 bases and 3 bases respectively, with 9 bases between them. Germline lookup yields CDR1 MNHEY and CDR2 SVGAGI. CDR3 coding DNA: TGTGCCAGCAGTTACAGGCGGTTTACAGATACGCAGTATTTT. Residues: CASSYRRFTDTQYF.

V and J are TRBV7-9 and TRBJ2-2, with 8 bases matching TRBD1. This CDR3 comprises 15 residues. The J segment lost 3 bases and the V segment lost 6 bases, leaving 6 bases of the junction unmatched. Germline CDR1 is SEHNR and CDR2 is FQNEAQ (reference sequence). The CDR3 protein is CASREGTGYTGELFF. Here the CDR3 DNA reads TGTGCCAGCAGAGAAGGGACAGGCTACACCGGGGAGCTGTTTTTT.